This T cell receptor beta chain comes out of a study of cytomegalovirus exposure and HLA in healthy donors. Vbeta (60) and Jbeta (13) primers were used in the PCR. Clones were sequenced by immunoSEQ multiplex PCR, and TCRdb holds only the in-frame ones, with some missing. The sample carries under 250,000 clones, roughly 85% recorded once. The CDR3 runs 14 residues. The donors (healthy individuals) were bone marrow donors. The sequence came from a male donor in good health and CMV-seronegative. Sequenced: PBMCs. The chain is built from TRBV21-1 and TRBJ1-4; the D call of TRBD1 is as the table states it, not checked on the DNA. TRBV21-1 is designated a pseudogene. Here the CDR3 reads CASLDRGKSEKLFF. Here the CDR3 DNA reads TGTGCCAGCTTGGACAGGGGGAAATCTGAAAAACTGTTTTTT.